This entry features one T cell receptor beta chain sequence. This clonotype occurred many times. The clone's antigen remains unknown. Base qualities are missing; no much larger clone stands one base away. Sequencing was carried out with an Illumina HiSeq 2500. Quantitative 5'-RACE with molecular barcodes was used to prepare TCR beta libraries. Regarding the original processing steps: Disease-linked TCR variants were identified with a new computational method built on a probabilistic model of VDJ rearrangement. TCRdb reprocessed the public reads (quality trimming at Q25 with fastp, clone calling with MiXCR) and kept in-frame beta chains. Records with the same CDR3 protein are collapsed into one entry carrying the most frequent genes and DNA. The V and J calls come from TCRdb's annotation, not from the publication. The sample table contains fewer than 250,000 distinct CDR3 sequences; only one count was recorded for 10% to 13% of them. The ten largest clones add up to about 19% of the sample.

This sample stems from a study of CD8 T cells in ankylosing spondylitis (dated by TCRdb to about 2017). Looking at the study overall: The study profiled T cell receptor beta repertoires in healthy donors and ankylosing spondylitis patients to find disease-linked TCR variants. In total, the full study cohort was made up of approximately 99 healthy donors and 20 to 25 ankylosing spondylitis patients. Samples of peripheral blood were taken, and for ankylosing spondylitis patients, synovial fluid was collected as well. Findings and caveats that apply to the study as a whole: In peripheral blood, the disease-linked clones were found at relatively low frequencies and had a CD8+ phenotype. According to the report, matched synovial fluid samples from ankylosing spondylitis patients were significantly enriched for the disease-linked clones. Blood from ankylosing spondylitis patients appeared to be characterized by a TCR beta motif made up of about 8 highly homologous amino acid variants. Some motif variants had previously been reported in the synovial fluid and blood of reactive arthritis patients, which suggests shared mechanisms of disease initiation.

The sample taken for sequencing was blood, either unsorted or a sorted T cell fraction (not recorded which). The receptor comes from a male donor with ankylosing spondylitis or in good health (not recorded which).

The CDR3 region has the sequence CASSSTSGTDTQYF. At the DNA level, the sequence is TGTGCCAGCAGCTCAACTAGCGGCACAGATACGCAGTATTTT. The chain is assembled from TRBV7-3 and TRBJ2-3, with 7 middle bases fitting TRBD2. The CDR3 goes from the cysteine to the phenylalanine over 14 residues. Just CDR3 DNA is preserved here, 42 bases in frame from base 1. Trimming leaves V shorter by 4 bases and J shorter by 1 base, with the junction holding 2 bases beyond the gene matches. CDR1 SGHTA and CDR2 FQGTGA are derived from the germline V gene.